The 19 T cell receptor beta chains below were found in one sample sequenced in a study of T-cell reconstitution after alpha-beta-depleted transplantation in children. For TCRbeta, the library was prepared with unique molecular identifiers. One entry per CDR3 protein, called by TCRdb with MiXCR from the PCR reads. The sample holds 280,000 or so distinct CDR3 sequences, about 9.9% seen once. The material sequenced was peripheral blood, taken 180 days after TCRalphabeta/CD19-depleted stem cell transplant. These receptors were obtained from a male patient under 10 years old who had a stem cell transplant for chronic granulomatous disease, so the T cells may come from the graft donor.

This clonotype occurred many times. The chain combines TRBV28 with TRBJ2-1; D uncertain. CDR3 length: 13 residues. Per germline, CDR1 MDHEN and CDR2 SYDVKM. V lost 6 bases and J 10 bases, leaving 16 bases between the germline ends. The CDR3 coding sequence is TGTGCCAGCAGCGAGAACCCCGGTTGGGAGCAGTTCTTC. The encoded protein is CASSENPGWEQFF.

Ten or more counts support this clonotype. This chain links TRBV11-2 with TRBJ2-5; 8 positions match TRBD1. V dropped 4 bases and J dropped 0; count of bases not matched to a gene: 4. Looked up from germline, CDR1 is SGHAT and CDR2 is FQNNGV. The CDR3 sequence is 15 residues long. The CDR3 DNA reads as TGTGCCAGCAGCTCCGACAGGGGATACCAAGAGACCCAGTACTTC. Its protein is CASSSDRGYQETQYF. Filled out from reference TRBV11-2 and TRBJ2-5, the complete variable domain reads EAGVAQSPRYKIIEKRQSVAFWCNPISGHATLYWYQQILGQGPKLLIQFQNNGVVDDSQLPKDRFSAERLKGVDSTLKIQPAKLEDSAVYLCASSSDRGYQETQYFGPGTRLLVL.

CDR3 in amino acids: CAISETGLPNYGYTF. CDR3 nucleotides: TGTGCCATCAGTGAGACAGGGCTTCCCAACTATGGCTACACCTTC. The chain combines TRBV10-3 with TRBJ1-2; possibly TRBD1 for D (6 bases). Trimming took off 2 bases at V and 2 bases at J, with 12 bases between the two ends. The CDR3 extends over 15 amino acids. Germline loops: CDR1 ENHRY, CDR2 SYGVKD.

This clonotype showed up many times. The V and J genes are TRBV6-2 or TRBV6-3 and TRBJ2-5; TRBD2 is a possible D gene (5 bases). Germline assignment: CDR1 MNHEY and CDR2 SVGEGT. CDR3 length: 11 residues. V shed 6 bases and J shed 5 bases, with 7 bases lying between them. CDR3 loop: CASSQRETQYF. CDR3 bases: TGTGCCAGCAGCCAGCGGGAGACCCAGTACTTC.

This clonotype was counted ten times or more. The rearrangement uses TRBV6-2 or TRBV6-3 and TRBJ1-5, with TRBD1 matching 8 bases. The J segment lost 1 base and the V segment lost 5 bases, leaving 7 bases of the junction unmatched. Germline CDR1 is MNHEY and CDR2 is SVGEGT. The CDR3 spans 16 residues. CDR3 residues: CASSTGQGRSNQPQHF. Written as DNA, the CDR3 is TGTGCCAGCAGTACCGGACAGGGTAGGAGCAATCAGCCCCAGCATTTT.

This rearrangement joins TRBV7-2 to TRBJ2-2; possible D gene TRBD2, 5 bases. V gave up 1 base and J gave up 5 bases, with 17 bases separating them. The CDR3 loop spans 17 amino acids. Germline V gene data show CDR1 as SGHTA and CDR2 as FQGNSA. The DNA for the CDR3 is TGTGCCAGCAGCTTAGGGGTGGCGGGTAGAAATACCGGGGAGCTGTTTTTT. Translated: CASSLGVAGRNTGELFF.

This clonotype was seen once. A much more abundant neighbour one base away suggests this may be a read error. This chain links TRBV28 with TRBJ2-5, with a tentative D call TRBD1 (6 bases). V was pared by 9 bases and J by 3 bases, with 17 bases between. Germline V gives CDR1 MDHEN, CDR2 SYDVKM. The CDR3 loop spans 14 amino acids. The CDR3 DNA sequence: TGTGCCAGGAGTGGAATGACAGGAAAAGAGACCCAGTACTTC. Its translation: CARSGMTGKETQYF.

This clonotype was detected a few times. The CDR3 here is CASSWKGTSYNEQFF. CDR3 DNA sequence: TGTGCCAGCAGTTGGAAAGGGACTAGCTACAATGAGCAGTTCTTC. The rearrangement uses TRBV6-5 and TRBJ2-1; 8 bases line up with TRBD2. Germline CDR1 MNHEY, CDR2 SVGAGI. With 4 bases clipped from V and 3 bases from J, the junction kept 5 bases outside the gene matches. The CDR3 is made up of 15 amino acids.

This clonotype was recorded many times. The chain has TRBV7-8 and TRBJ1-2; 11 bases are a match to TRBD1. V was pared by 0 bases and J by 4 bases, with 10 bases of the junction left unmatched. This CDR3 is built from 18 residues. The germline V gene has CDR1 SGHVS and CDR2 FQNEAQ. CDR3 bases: TGTGCCAGCAGCTTAGCGCGGACAGGGGGCCCCCCTGGCTATGGCTACACCTTC. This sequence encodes CASSLARTGGPPGYGYTF.

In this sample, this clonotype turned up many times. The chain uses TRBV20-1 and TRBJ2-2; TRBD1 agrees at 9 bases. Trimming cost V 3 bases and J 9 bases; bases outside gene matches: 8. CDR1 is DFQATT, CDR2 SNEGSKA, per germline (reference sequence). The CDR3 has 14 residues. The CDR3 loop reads CSASPGQGNRELFF. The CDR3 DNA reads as TGCAGTGCTAGTCCGGGACAGGGCAACCGGGAGCTGTTTTTT.

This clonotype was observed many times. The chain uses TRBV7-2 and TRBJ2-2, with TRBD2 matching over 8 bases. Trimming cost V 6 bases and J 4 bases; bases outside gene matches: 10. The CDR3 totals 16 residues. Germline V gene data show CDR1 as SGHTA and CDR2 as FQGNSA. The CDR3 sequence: CASRPSGLELTGELFF. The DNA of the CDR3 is TGTGCCAGCAGGCCCTCGGGACTAGAACTCACCGGGGAGCTGTTTTTT.

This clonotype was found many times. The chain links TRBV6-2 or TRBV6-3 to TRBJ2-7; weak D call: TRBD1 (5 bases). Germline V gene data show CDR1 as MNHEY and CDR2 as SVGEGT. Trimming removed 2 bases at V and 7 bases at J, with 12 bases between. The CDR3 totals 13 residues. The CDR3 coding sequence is TGTGCCAGCAGTTACGGCGCAGGGTGGGAGCAGTACTTC. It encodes CASSYGAGWEQYF.

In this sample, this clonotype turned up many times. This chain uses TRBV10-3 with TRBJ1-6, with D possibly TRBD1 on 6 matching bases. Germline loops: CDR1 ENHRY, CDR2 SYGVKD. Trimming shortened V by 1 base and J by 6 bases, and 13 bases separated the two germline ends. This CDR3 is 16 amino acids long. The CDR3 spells CAISEFAGASNSPLHF. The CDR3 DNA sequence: TGTGCCATCAGTGAGTTCGCGGGGGCGTCTAATTCACCCCTCCACTTT.

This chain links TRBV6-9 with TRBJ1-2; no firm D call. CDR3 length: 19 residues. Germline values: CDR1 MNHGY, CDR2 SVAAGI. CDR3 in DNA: TGTGCGGCCAGTTATTTGCAAATCCTTGTGGACGACCTGGGATATGGCTACACCTTC. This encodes CAASYLQILVDDLGYGYTF.

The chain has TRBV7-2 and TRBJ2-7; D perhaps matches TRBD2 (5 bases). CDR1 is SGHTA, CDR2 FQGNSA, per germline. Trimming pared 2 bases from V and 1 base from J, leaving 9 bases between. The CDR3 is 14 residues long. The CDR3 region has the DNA TGTGCCAGCAGCTTATCCCGAGGGTCCTACGAGCAGTACTTC. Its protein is CASSLSRGSYEQYF.

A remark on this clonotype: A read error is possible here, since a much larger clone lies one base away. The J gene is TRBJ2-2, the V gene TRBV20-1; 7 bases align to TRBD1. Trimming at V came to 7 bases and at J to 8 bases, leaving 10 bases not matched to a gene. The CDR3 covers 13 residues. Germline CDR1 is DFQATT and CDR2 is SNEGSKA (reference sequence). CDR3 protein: CSGLTGAWGELFF. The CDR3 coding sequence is TGCAGTGGATTAACAGGGGCCTGGGGGGAGCTGTTTTTT.

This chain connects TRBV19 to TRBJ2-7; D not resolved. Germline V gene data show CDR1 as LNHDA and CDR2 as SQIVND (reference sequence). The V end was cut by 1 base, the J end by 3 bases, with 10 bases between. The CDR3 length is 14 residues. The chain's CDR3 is CASSIVAPSYEQYF. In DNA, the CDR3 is TGTGCCAGTAGTATAGTCGCTCCCAGCTACGAGCAGTACTTC.

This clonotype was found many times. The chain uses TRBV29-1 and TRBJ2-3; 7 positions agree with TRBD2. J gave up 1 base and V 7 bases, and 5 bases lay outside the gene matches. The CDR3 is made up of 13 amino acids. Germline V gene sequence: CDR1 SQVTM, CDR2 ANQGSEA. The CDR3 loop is CSAKAGGTDTQYF. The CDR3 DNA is TGCAGCGCCAAGGCGGGGGGCACAGATACGCAGTATTTT.

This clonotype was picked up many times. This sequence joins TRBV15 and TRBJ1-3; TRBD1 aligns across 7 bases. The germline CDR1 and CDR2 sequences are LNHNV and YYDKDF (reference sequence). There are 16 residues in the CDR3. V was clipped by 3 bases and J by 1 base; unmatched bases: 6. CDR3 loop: CATSSDRELSGNTIYF. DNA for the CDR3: TGTGCCACCAGCAGCGACAGGGAGTTATCTGGAAACACCATATATTTT.